The sequence of this T cell receptor (beta chain) was determined in a study of T cell repertoires in cytomegalovirus infection. Study-level information: The public TCR beta signatures pointed to both CMV infection and matching HLA type.

Regarding the study as a whole: What dominated the ex vivo response were HLA-C-restricted CMV-specific TCR beta clonotypes.

MiXCR, applied by TCRdb to the reads, yields one record per CDR3 protein. This sample yields approximately 170,000 distinct CDR3 sequences, of which over 15% are seen a single time; 15% to 20% belongs to the top ten. This CDR3 comprises 15 residues. Germline V gene data show CDR1 as MGHRA and CDR2 as YSYEKL. V was pared by 2 bases and J by 10 bases, with 18 bases between. This clonotype has more than one count but fewer than ten. Its antigen remains unknown. Sequencing was done on a sample of CD8+ T cells from PBMCs. The chain recombines TRBV4-1 with TRBJ2-1; D is possibly TRBD2 (5 bases). The source of this sequence is a human donor in good health (CMV status not recorded). Some clones in this sample may be carry-over from other donors' samples. Here the CDR3 reads CASSQWSGLGKEQFF. CDR3 DNA sequence: TGCGCCAGCAGCCAATGGAGCGGCCTGGGTAAGGAGCAGTTCTTC.